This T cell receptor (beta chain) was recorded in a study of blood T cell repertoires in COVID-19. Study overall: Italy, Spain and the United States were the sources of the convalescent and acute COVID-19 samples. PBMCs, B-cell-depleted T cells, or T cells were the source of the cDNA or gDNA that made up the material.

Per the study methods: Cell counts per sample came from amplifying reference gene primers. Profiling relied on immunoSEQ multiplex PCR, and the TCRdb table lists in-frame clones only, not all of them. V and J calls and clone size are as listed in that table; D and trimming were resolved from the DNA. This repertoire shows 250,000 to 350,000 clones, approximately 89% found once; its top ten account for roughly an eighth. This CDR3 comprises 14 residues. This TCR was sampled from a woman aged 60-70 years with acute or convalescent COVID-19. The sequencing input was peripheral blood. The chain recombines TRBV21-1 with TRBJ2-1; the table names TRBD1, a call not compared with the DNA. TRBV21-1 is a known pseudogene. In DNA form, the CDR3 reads TGTGCCAGCAGCACAGCGGGGGCCCACAATGAGCAGTTCTTC. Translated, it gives CASSTAGAHNEQFF.